This T cell receptor (beta chain) was profiled in a study of blood T cells in healthy people across ages (dated by TCRdb to the mid-2010s). About the study as a whole: Template switching captured roughly one uniquely barcoded TCR beta cDNA molecule per two T cells in model experiments. To track age-related changes in TCR beta repertoire diversity, the study relied on deep sequencing normalized with unique cDNA molecular identifiers. The donors were split into four age groups: young (average 16 years), middle-aged (about 40), aged (about 56) and long-lived (under 90). Using the same blood draw, the study looked at two additional independent replicas of 1 million unique cDNA reads for two donors, one aged 18 to 30 and the other aged 80 or older.

On the study overall, not on this receptor specifically: There was a strong correlation between observed TCR beta diversity and the percentage of naive T cells measured by flow cytometry. Observed TCR beta diversity per million T cells fell roughly linearly with age, and a significant reduction was already apparent by age approximately 41. Compared with the aged group, more naive CD4+ T cells, fewer expanded clones and increased TCR diversity were shown by the long-lived group, suggesting age selection. Donor CMV infection status was unknown, potentially confounding age-related changes in expanded clonotypes. Bulk unsorted PBMC profiling prevented conclusive comparison of naive and antigen-experienced compartments. Total diversity estimates from one million sequenced T cells were considered lower bounds and underestimates.

V is pared back by 8 bases and J by 2 bases, with 16 bases lying between the germline termini. The CDR3 spans 14 residues, from the cysteine through the phenylalanine. Of the read, only the CDR3 DNA is kept; its 42 bases are in frame from base 1. The germline V gene yields SNHLY for CDR1 and FYNNEI for CDR2. Library prep was done by 5' RACE. TCRdb records Illumina HiSeq 2500 as the sequencer. The second PCR ran for about 6 to 11 cycles and used a J-beta primer mix along with a sample-barcoded 5' primer. A template-switch 5' adaptor carrying 12 random nucleotides introduced a unique molecular identifier onto each TCR beta cDNA molecule. Each sample yielded at least 2.5 million CDR3-containing paired-end reads. First-strand cDNA was synthesized from all RNA with the Mint cDNA synthesis kit, primed by a TRBC-specific oligonucleotide. Following uracil-DNA glycosylase treatment, all cDNA underwent a first 18-cycle PCR with the universal primers M1SS and BC2_uni_R. As for the authors' bioinformatics: For normalization, 1 million high-quality reads, each with a distinct molecular identifier, were randomly selected from each sample. Instead of being binned into consensus sequences, reads that shared molecular identifiers were thrown out. MiTCR, with a Q25 quality threshold and the strictest error-elimination algorithm, was used for CDR3 identification, clonotype clustering and error correction. A nonparametric unseen species model with Euler transformation was used to estimate a lower bound on total TCR beta diversity. TCRdb passed the public sequencing reads through fastp at Q25 and MiXCR, retaining productive beta sequences. Rows are combined by CDR3 protein, so each entry shows the most common genes and DNA. These V and J calls rely on TCRdb rather than the paper's analysis. This sample lists 800,000 to 950,000 distinct CDR3 sequences; 29% were detected once. The ten largest clones represent 10% of the sample.

Notes on this clonotype: Its antigen remains unidentified. No quality values exist for individual bases; no much larger clone is one base distant.

The roughly 42 donors, aged roughly 6 to 95 years, were systemically healthy Caucasian individuals from Russia. Roughly 11 milliliters of peripheral blood were drawn from each donor into EDTA-treated Vacutainer tubes. Ficoll-Paque density-gradient centrifugation was used to isolate PBMCs, with at least 6.5 million obtained per sample. Trizol reagent was used to extract total RNA from PBMCs, with at least 5 micrograms per sample. The percentages of naive CD45RAhigh/CD27high T cells were determined by flow cytometry on a PBMC aliquot from every donor. The same sample was also studied in work on T cells of mothers and their children. As the second study states: Nine systemically healthy Caucasian individuals served as donors, namely three mothers together with their six children. cDNA synthesis used all of the extracted RNA, with about 1.5 ug of RNA in each 15 ul reaction. In the second PCR, sample barcodes and 2-4 random nucleotides were introduced via the M1S primer. Over 10 million TCR beta CDR3 reads came from each mother, compared with about 3 million reads from each child. In both related and unrelated pairs, thymic selection shapes the output of TCR recombination in a similar way, with inherited differences having only a minor effect. Normalized repertoire overlap was always found to be slightly, but never significantly, higher in related mother-child pairs than in unrelated mother-child pairs. No persistent microchimeric T cell clones were found, with a detection sensitivity of approximately 94 clones per million clonotypes. In the study, deep NGS was used to compare the TCR beta repertoires of mothers and children, and features distinguishing related mother-child pairs from unrelated individuals were sought. The mean age was about 37 +/- 4 years for the mothers and approximately 11 +/- 4 years for the children. Libraries were sequenced on Illumina HiSeq 2000 with 100+100 nt paired-end reads after adapter ligation with NEBNext reagents. To avoid cross-contamination, the mother libraries and the child libraries were prepared a month apart and sequenced in separate runs. For each donor, somewhere between roughly 450,000 and 2,100,000 distinct TCR beta clonotypes were identified. Naive TCR beta clonotypes were estimated from low-frequency clonotypes matched to each donor's FACS-determined naive share, without sorting.

The chain couples TRBV2 to TRBJ2-7; perhaps TRBD1 is the D gene, with 6 bases matching. Material: blood. The sequence was collected from a woman aged 40 to 50 in good health. The DNA sequence is as follows: TGTGCCAGCTGCCAGGGGACGAGGACCTACGAGCAGTACTTC. This sequence encodes CASCQGTRTYEQYF. This CDR3, with the reference TRBV2 and TRBJ2-7 proteins standing in past its ends, gives the full variable domain EPEVTQTPSHQVTQMGQEVILRCVPISNHLYFYWYRQILGQKVEFLVSFYNNEISEKSEIFDDQFSVERPDGSNFTLKIRSTKLEDSAMYFCASCQGTRTYEQYFGPGTRLTVT.